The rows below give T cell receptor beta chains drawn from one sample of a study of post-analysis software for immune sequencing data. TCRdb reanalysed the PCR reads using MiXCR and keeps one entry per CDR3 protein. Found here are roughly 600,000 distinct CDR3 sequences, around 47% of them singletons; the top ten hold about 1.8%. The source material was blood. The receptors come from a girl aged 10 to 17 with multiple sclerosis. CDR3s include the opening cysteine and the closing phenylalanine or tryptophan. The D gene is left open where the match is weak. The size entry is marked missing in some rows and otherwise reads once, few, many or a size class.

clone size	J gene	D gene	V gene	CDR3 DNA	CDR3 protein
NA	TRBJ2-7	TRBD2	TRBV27	TGTGCCAGCAGTTTCCGGGCTAGCGGGAGTTCCTACGAGCAGTACTTC	CASSFRASGSSYEQYF
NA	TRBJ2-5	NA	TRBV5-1	TGCGCCAGCAGCTTGGCTGGCTCGGGCCTGGAGCAGTACTTC	CASSLAGSGLEQYF
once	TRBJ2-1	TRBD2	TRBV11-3	TGTGCCAGCAGCTTTAAGTTGTCTAGCGGTTACAATGAGCAGTTCTTC	CASSFKLSSGYNEQFF
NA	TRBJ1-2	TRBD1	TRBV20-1	TGCAGTGCTAGAGGGGACAGGGCCGGCTACACCTTC	CSARGDRAGYTF
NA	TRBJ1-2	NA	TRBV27	TGTGCCAGCAGTTTCGGCAGGAACTATGGCTACACCTTC	CASSFGRNYGYTF
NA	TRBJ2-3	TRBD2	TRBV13	TGTGCCAGCAGCGCCGGACTAGCGGGAGAGTACGGCACAGATACGCAGTATTTT	CASSAGLAGEYGTDTQYF
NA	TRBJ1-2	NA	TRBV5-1	TGCGCCAGCAGCCTAGACAGTTACCTACTAAATGGCTACACCTTC	CASSLDSYLLNGYTF
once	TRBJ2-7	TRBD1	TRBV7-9	TGTGCCAGCAGCTTAGGACAGGGTACCGAGCAGTACTTC	CASSLGQGTEQYF
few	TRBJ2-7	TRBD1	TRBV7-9	TGTGCCAGCAACTCCTACGGCTACGCCGGGACAGAGGACGAGCAGTACTTC	CASNSYGYAGTEDEQYF
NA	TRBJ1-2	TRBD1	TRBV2	TGTGCCAGCAGTCTGACAGGGAGTAACTATGGCTACACCTTC	CASSLTGSNYGYTF
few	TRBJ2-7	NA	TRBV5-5	TGTGCCAGCAGCCACCGTTCCTGGGAAGGCTCCTACGAGCAGTACTTC	CASSHRSWEGSYEQYF
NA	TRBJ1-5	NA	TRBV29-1	TGCAGCGTTACACAGAATCGCAATCAGCCCCAGCATTTT	CSVTQNRNQPQHF
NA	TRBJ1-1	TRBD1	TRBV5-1	TGCGCCAGCAGCTCGACAGGGGCAACCACTGAAGCTTTCTTT	CASSSTGATTEAFF
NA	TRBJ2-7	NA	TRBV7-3	TGTGCCAGCAGCTTGGGGCGAACTGAGCAGTACTTC	CASSLGRTEQYF
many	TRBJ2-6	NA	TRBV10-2	TGCGCCAGCAGTGAGTTAAGGGTTGGGGCCAACGTCCTGACTTTC	CASSELRVGANVLTF
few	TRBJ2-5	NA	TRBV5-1	TGCGCCAGCAGCGCCAAAGAGACCCAGTACTTC	CASSAKETQYF
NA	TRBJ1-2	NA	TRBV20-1	TGCAGGTTACCGGGGGTTGAGAACTATGGCTACACCTTC	CRLPGVENYGYTF
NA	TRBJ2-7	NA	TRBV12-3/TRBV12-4	TGTGCCAGCAGCTGGACTCTGCAAGAGGCCCAGTACTTC	CASSWTLQEAQYF
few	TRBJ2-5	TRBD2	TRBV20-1	TGCAGTGCTCCTAGCGGGATAATTCAAGAGACCCAGTACTTC	CSAPSGIIQETQYF
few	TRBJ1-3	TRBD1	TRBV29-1	TGCAGCGTCGCCGGGACAGGGAGAAACACCATATATTTT	CSVAGTGRNTIYF
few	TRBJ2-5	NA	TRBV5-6	TGTGCCAGCAGCTTGGAATCGTACCAAGAGACCCAGTACTTC	CASSLESYQETQYF
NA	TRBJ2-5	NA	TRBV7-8	TGTGCCAGCAGCCCACGGGGCCAGGGGGCGCGGGAGCAGTACTTC	CASSPRGQGAREQYF
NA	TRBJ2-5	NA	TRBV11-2	TGTGCCAGCAGCTTAGTAGGTCTAGCGCCCCCAGGGGCCCAGTACTTC	CASSLVGLAPPGAQYF
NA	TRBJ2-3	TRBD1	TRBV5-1	TGCGCCAGCAGCTTTAGAGGGGGCGACACAGATACGCAGTATTTT	CASSFRGGDTDTQYF
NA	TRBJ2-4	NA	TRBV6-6	TGTGCCAGCAGTTACTTAGTCGGCAGCACAGCCAAAAACATTCAGTACTTC	CASSYLVGSTAKNIQYF
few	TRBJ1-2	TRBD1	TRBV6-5	TGTGCCAGCACGGGACAGGGGAATGGCTACACCTTC	CASTGQGNGYTF
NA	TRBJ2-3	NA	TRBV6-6	TGTGCCAGCATCGAGGGGGGGCAGGGCACAGATACGCAGTATTTT	CASIEGGQGTDTQYF
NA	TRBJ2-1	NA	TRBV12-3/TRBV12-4	TGTGCCAGCAGGCCTAGAGAGGCTAACAAACCCCTCAATGAGCAGTTCTTC	CASRPREANKPLNEQFF
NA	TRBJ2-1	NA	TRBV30	TGTGCCTGGAGTCTACGGACCTGCAATGAGCAGTTCTTC	CAWSLRTCNEQFF
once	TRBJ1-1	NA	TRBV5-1	TGCGCCAGCAGGACTGTAATGAACACTGAAGCTTTCTTT	CASRTVMNTEAFF
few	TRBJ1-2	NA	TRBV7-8	TGTGCCAGCAGCGATGACAGGAACTATGGCTACACCTTC	CASSDDRNYGYTF
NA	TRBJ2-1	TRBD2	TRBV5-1	TGCGCCAGCAGCTTGGTAAGGCTAGCGGGAGTCTCCTACAATGAGCAGTTCTTC	CASSLVRLAGVSYNEQFF
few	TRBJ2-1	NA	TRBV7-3	TGTGCCAGCAGGAAGACGGGGAGCTCCTACAATGAGCAGTTCTTC	CASRKTGSSYNEQFF
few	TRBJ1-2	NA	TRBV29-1	TGCAGCGTTGGGGGGGATTCTGGCTACACCTTC	CSVGGDSGYTF
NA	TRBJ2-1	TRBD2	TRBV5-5	TGTGCCAGCAGCTCAATGAATCTAGCGGGAGTGGGCAATGAGCAGTTCTTC	CASSSMNLAGVGNEQFF
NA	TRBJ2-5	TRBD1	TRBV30	TGTGCCTGGAGTCTGACAGGGGGTCCCTACAATGAGCAGTACTTC	CAWSLTGGPYNEQYF
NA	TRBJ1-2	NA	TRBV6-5	TGTGCCAACGCCAGGGAGGGTGGCTACACCTTC	CANAREGGYTF
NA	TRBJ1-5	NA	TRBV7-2	TGTGCCAGCAGCTTAGTCGGTGCGGAGGCGAATCAGCCCCAGCATTTT	CASSLVGAEANQPQHF
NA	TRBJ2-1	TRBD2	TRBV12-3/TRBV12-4	TGTGCCAGCAGTGTAGCGGGAGCGAATTTCTGGAATGAGCAGTTCTTC	CASSVAGANFWNEQFF
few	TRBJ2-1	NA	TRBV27	TGTGCCAGCAGTTTGGTCGGTTTCAGCTCCTACAATGAGCAGTTCTTC	CASSLVGFSSYNEQFF
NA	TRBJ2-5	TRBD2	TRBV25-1	TGTGCCAGCAGTGAATATGGGCGGGGGGACGGATACCAAGAGACCCAGTACTTC	CASSEYGRGDGYQETQYF
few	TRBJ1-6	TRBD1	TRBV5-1	TGCGCCAGCAGCCCGGAGACAGGGGGACGTTCACCCCTCCACTTT	CASSPETGGRSPLHF
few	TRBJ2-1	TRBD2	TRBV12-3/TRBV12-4	TGTGCCAGCAGTTTAGGGGGAAGCGGGATTTCTACGGATGAGCAGTTCTTC	CASSLGGSGISTDEQFF
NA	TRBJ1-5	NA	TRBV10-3	TGTGCCATCAGCGAAAGACAGGCCAATCAGCCCCAGCATTTT	CAISERQANQPQHF
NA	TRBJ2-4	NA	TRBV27	TGTGCCAGCAGTTTATTGGGGGCATCAGAAAACATTCAGTACTTC	CASSLLGASENIQYF
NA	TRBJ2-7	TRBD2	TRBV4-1	TGCGCCAGCAGCCAAGGTATAGCGGGTTCCTACGAGCAGTACTTC	CASSQGIAGSYEQYF
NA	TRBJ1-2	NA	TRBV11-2	TGTGCCAGCAGCTTAGGGGCCAGTACGTCTGGCTACACCTTC	CASSLGASTSGYTF
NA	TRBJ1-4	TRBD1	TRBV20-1	TGCAGTGCTAGAGGGAGGGAGGGGGCGGAAAAACTGTTTTTT	CSARGREGAEKLFF
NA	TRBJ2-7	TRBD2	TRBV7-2	TGTGCCAGCAGCTTAGAAATAGCGGGGGGGCCTTGGGAGCAGTACTTC	CASSLEIAGGPWEQYF
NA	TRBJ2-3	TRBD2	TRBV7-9	TGTGCCAGCAGCTTCGGGGCTAGCGGGACAGATACGCAGTATTTT	CASSFGASGTDTQYF
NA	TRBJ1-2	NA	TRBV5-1	TGCGCCAGCAGCTCTTTCGTTGGAGGGTATGGCTACACCTTC	CASSSFVGGYGYTF
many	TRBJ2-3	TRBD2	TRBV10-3	TGTGCCACTTGGACTAGCGGCACAGATACGCAGTATTTT	CATWTSGTDTQYF
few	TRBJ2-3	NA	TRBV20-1	TGCAGTGCTAGGGCTGTTGGGGTAGATACGCAGTATTTT	CSARAVGVDTQYF
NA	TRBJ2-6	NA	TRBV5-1	TGCGCCAGCAGCTTGGCGCAGGATAGCTCTGGGGCCAACGTCCTGACTTTC	CASSLAQDSSGANVLTF
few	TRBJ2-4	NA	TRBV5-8	TGTGCCAGCAGCACTAAGCAGTACTTC	CASSTKQYF
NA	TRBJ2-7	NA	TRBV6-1	TGTGCCAGCAGTGAAGCCACAGGGAACGAGCAGTACTTC	CASSEATGNEQYF
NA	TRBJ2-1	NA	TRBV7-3	TGTGCCAGCAGCCCCCGGACTTCTAATGAGCAGTTCTTC	CASSPRTSNEQFF
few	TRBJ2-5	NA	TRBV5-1	TGCGCCAGCAGCTTGTTTTCAGAGACCCAGTACTTC	CASSLFSETQYF
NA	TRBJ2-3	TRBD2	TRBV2	TGTGCCAGCAGTGAATTTTCGGCGGGGGGGCCAGTCACAGATACGCAGTATTTT	CASSEFSAGGPVTDTQYF